Given below is one T cell receptor beta chain in context. The data derive from a study of blood T cell repertoires in COVID-19. Looking at the study overall: Acute and convalescent COVID-19 samples came from the United States, Italy and Spain. T cells, B-cell-depleted T cells, or PBMCs supplied cDNA or gDNA.

The Seattle patients joined while their infection was active and were tracked longitudinally afterward. In germline, CDR1 is SQVTM, CDR2 ANQGSEA. The junction had 8 bases not matched to a gene; V was cut back by 6 bases and J by 3 bases. CDR3 size: 13 residues. The authors' processing: Amplification of reference gene primers was used by the study to estimate nucleated cell counts. Clones were read by immunoSEQ multiplex PCR, and TCRdb kept only the in-frame ones, dropping some. V, J and clone size reflect that table, while D and trimming were determined from the DNA. The table includes approximately 200,000 clones, 80% to 85% detected once.

The sequenced material came from peripheral blood. This chain links TRBV29-1 with TRBJ2-7, with 7 bases matching TRBD2. This receptor was obtained from a woman at least 80 years old with COVID-19, enrolled during active disease. CDR3 sequence (DNA): TGCAGCGTGCGACTAGCCTCCGTCTACGAGCAGTACTTC. Protein product: CSVRLASVYEQYF.